This entry is about one T cell receptor (beta chain). What it recognizes is unknown. The PCR was carried out with 60 Vbeta primers and 13 Jbeta primers. Clones were read by immunoSEQ multiplex PCR, and TCRdb kept only the in-frame ones, dropping some. This sample has 170,000 or so clones, with just over 75% found just once. CDR1 SGHTA and CDR2 FQGTGA come from the germline V gene. The CDR3 has 14 amino acids. V was shortened by 5 bases and J by 3 bases, with 10 bases between the two germline ends. The data were taken from a study of cytomegalovirus exposure and HLA in healthy donors. Study-wide points: Listed as cytomegalovirus-associated were roughly 180 TCR beta chains. When analyzed later, the rates of TCR association showed variation by HLA locus, with DRB1 the most and HLA-C the fewest. TCR beta V- and J-gene trimming was later associated with a missense DCLRE1C variant. Sequencing had likely introduced a cluster of highly shared sequence variants as an artifact.

V and J are TRBV7-3 and TRBJ2-2, with a tentative D call TRBD1 (6 bases). Sequencing used PBMCs. This receptor was identified in a woman aged 25 to 45 in good health and CMV-seropositive. The CDR3 DNA sequence: TGTGCCAGCAGCCTAGCAGGGGACACCGGGGAGCTGTTTTTT. This encodes CASSLAGDTGELFF.